A selection of T cell receptor beta chains follows, all from one sample in a study of T cells expressing NK-cell markers. For each CDR3 protein, TCRdb gives one entry from its re-call of the 5' RACE reads, without DNA. This sample's clone table lists some 600,000 distinct CDR3 sequences. Sequenced input: blood T cells: a sorted CD56 or NKG2C T cell subset, CD4+ or CD8+ T cells, or bulk PBMC T cells (not recorded which). Every receptor here comes from a man aged 18 to 30 in good health. Both conserved end residues are part of each CDR3. The order of the fields is V gene, J gene, CDR3 length, CDR3 protein.

V gene: TRBV18; J gene: TRBJ1-3; CDR3 length: 15; CDR3 protein: CASSRVGNSGNTIYF
V gene: TRBV5-1; J gene: TRBJ2-1; CDR3 length: 16; CDR3 protein: CASSLAASGSGDEQFF
V gene: TRBV11-2; J gene: TRBJ2-5; CDR3 length: 15; CDR3 protein: CASSSPAGVTETQYF
V gene: TRBV5-1; J gene: TRBJ2-5; CDR3 length: 16; CDR3 protein: CASSLSSSGNPETQYF
V gene: TRBV29-1; J gene: TRBJ2-1; CDR3 length: 14; CDR3 protein: CSVVGRLTRNEQFF
V gene: TRBV6-1; J gene: TRBJ2-7; CDR3 length: 14; CDR3 protein: CASTPSGRTYEQYF
V gene: TRBV7-2; J gene: TRBJ2-5; CDR3 length: 15; CDR3 protein: CASSLFGRDQETQYF
V gene: TRBV24-1; J gene: TRBJ2-3; CDR3 length: 16; CDR3 protein: CATSALPRDTTDTQYF
V gene: TRBV24-1; J gene: TRBJ2-1; CDR3 length: 13; CDR3 protein: CATGGGLAGEQFF
V gene: TRBV20-1; J gene: TRBJ2-3; CDR3 length: 15; CDR3 protein: CSVPRRDRVVDTQYF
V gene: TRBV6-5; J gene: TRBJ1-6; CDR3 length: 15; CDR3 protein: CASSYGGRVNSPLHF
V gene: TRBV29-1; J gene: TRBJ2-1; CDR3 length: 15; CDR3 protein: CSVEELIDQHNEQFF
V gene: TRBV10-3; J gene: TRBJ1-4; CDR3 length: 14; CDR3 protein: CAISDGRGHSELFF
V gene: TRBV20-1; J gene: TRBJ2-5; CDR3 length: 14; CDR3 protein: CSALLGSHQETQYF
V gene: TRBV7-2; J gene: TRBJ2-1; CDR3 length: 16; CDR3 protein: CASSPWGAGSYNEQFF
V gene: TRBV2; J gene: TRBJ2-2; CDR3 length: 15; CDR3 protein: CARRRGQTNTGELFF
V gene: TRBV5-4; J gene: TRBJ2-1; CDR3 length: 20; CDR3 protein: CASSLGLWTSGPSPYNEQFF
V gene: TRBV4-3; J gene: TRBJ1-2; CDR3 length: 16; CDR3 protein: CASSQVDRGTRNGYTF
V gene: TRBV25-1; J gene: TRBJ2-2; CDR3 length: 16; CDR3 protein: CASSEGGAGHTGELFF
V gene: TRBV19; J gene: TRBJ2-2; CDR3 length: 18; CDR3 protein: CASSMVGLAGEGAGELFF
V gene: TRBV10-2; J gene: TRBJ2-1; CDR3 length: 14; CDR3 protein: CASILAGVFNEQFF
V gene: TRBV30; J gene: TRBJ1-2; CDR3 length: 14; CDR3 protein: CAARGGLIYYGYTF
V gene: TRBV6-5; J gene: TRBJ2-1; CDR3 length: 13; CDR3 protein: CASSYSLADEQFF
V gene: TRBV20-1; J gene: TRBJ1-4; CDR3 length: 15; CDR3 protein: CSAHLTGTGDEKLFF
V gene: TRBV7-9; J gene: TRBJ2-1; CDR3 length: 16; CDR3 protein: CASSPTSGRVRNEQFF
V gene: TRBV4-1; J gene: TRBJ2-1; CDR3 length: 16; CDR3 protein: CASSLKPGLAAGEQFF
V gene: TRBV10-2; J gene: TRBJ2-5; CDR3 length: 13; CDR3 protein: CASRAGGGETQYF
V gene: TRBV28; J gene: TRBJ2-7; CDR3 length: 14; CDR3 protein: CASKPSGTLYEQYF
V gene: TRBV20-1; J gene: TRBJ1-5; CDR3 length: 16; CDR3 protein: CSALKTTGGGNQPQHF
V gene: TRBV20-1; J gene: TRBJ1-1; CDR3 length: 16; CDR3 protein: CSAREGRGDTNTEAFF
V gene: TRBV7-2; J gene: TRBJ2-3; CDR3 length: 18; CDR3 protein: CASSSNPGLADRTDTQYF
V gene: TRBV5-1; J gene: TRBJ2-5; CDR3 length: 18; CDR3 protein: CASSRIIRGTSYEETQYF
V gene: TRBV4-3; J gene: TRBJ2-1; CDR3 length: 15; CDR3 protein: CASSQGDRVGNEQFF
V gene: TRBV29-1; J gene: TRBJ2-7; CDR3 length: 15; CDR3 protein: CSVENLDGTSTQQYF
V gene: TRBV7-3; J gene: TRBJ2-7; CDR3 length: 13; CDR3 protein: CASSLTGALEQYF
V gene: TRBV5-1; J gene: TRBJ1-1; CDR3 length: 15; CDR3 protein: CASSKGTSLDTEAFF
V gene: TRBV16; J gene: TRBJ1-1; CDR3 length: 14; CDR3 protein: CASSPWAEGTEAFF
V gene: TRBV27; J gene: TRBJ2-3; CDR3 length: 14; CDR3 protein: CASSSGLPTDTQYF